The next 28 T cell receptor beta chains were all read from a single sample in a study of cytomegalovirus exposure and HLA in healthy donors. Produced via immunoSEQ multiplex PCR; TCRdb's table is partial and in-frame only. There are 200,000 or so clones in the sample; around 88% occur only once, and roughly 3% lies in the top ten. The source material was PBMCs. Receptors originate from a woman younger than 35 in good health and CMV-seronegative.

The chain combines TRBV2 with TRBJ2-1; TRBD1 is a possible D gene (5 bases). The CDR3 runs 13 residues. Trimming cost V 8 bases and J 13 bases, with 21 bases left between them. The germline V gene has CDR1 SNHLY and CDR2 FYNNEI. The CDR3 here is CASLDPRTLSQFF. For the CDR3, the DNA is TGTGCCAGCCTCGACCCTAGGACACTTTCACAGTTCTTC.

The chain joins TRBV4-3 to TRBJ2-7; 10 nucleotides match TRBD1. The CDR3 has 19 residues. J was trimmed by 0 bases and V by 4 bases; bases with no gene match: 15. From germline, CDR1 is LGHNA and CDR2 YSLEER. In DNA form, the CDR3 reads TGCGCCAGCAGCCGATGGACAGGGGGGGATGGGGGCAGCTCCTACGAGCAGTACTTC. This encodes CASSRWTGGDGGSSYEQYF.

The chain employs TRBV6-6 and TRBJ2-1; no definite D call. CDR1 is MNHNY, CDR2 SVGAGI, per germline (reference sequence). The CDR3 runs 15 residues. V lost 2 bases and J 3 bases, leaving 11 bases between the germline ends. CDR3: CASSYDVGNYNEQFF. The CDR3 bases are TGTGCCAGCAGTTACGATGTCGGTAACTACAATGAGCAGTTCTTC.

The gene calls are TRBV18 and TRBJ2-1; D is ambiguous. Germline CDR1 is KGHSH and CDR2 is LQKENI. V was pared by 6 bases and J by 6 bases, with 9 bases between. The CDR3 covers 12 residues. The CDR3, as DNA: TGTGCCAGCTCTCAGGCCTCCAATGAGCAGTTCTTC. It codes for CASSQASNEQFF.

The chain carries TRBV28 and TRBJ2-7; 7 nucleotides agree with TRBD2. The germline V gene encodes CDR1 MDHEN and CDR2 SYDVKM. J lost 2 bases, V lost 5 bases, and 9 bases had no gene match. The CDR3 covers 15 residues. The DNA of the CDR3 is TGTGCCAGCAGTCCATTCGGGACTACCCCCTACGAGCAGTACTTC. Translated: CASSPFGTTPYEQYF. Supplemented by reference TRBV28 and TRBJ2-7, the full variable domain reads DVKVTQSSRYLVKRTGEKVFLECVQDMDHENMFWYRQDPGLGLRLIYFSYDVKMKEKGDIPEGYSVSREKKERFSLILESASTNQTSMYLCASSPFGTTPYEQYFGPGTRLTVT.

CDR3: CASSQFLGRSDRADGYTF. CDR3 DNA sequence: TGCGCCAGCAGCCAGTTCCTAGGTCGGTCGGACAGGGCAGATGGCTACACCTTC. The rearrangement uses TRBV4-1 and TRBJ1-2; 8 positions agree with TRBD1. The CDR3 length is 18 residues. Germline CDR1 is MGHRA and CDR2 is YSYEKL. The J segment lost 6 bases and the V segment lost 3 bases, leaving 18 bases of the junction unmatched.

The V call is TRBV30, the J call TRBJ2-5; TRBD1 agrees at 10 bases. V dropped 0 bases and J dropped 1; count of bases not matched to a gene: 8. Germline CDR1 is GTSNPN and CDR2 is SVGIG (reference sequence). CDR3 size: 17 residues. In DNA form, the CDR3 reads TGTGCCTGGAGTGTACCAGGGGGGACAGGGGTCCAAGAGACCCAGTACTTC. Translated, it gives CAWSVPGGTGVQETQYF.

V usage is TRBV6-1 and J usage is TRBJ2-6; D may be TRBD2 (6 bases). The CDR3 covers 15 residues. Trimming left V 5 bases short and J 0 bases short, with 8 bases between. Germline CDR1 is MNHNS and CDR2 is SASEGT. CDR3 amino acids: CASSSGGSGANVLTF. For the CDR3, the DNA is TGTGCCAGCAGTTCCGGGGGCTCTGGGGCCAACGTCCTGACTTTC.

This clone has only one observation. The V gene is TRBV5-1, the J gene TRBJ2-5; 16 positions match TRBD2. The J segment lost 3 bases and the V segment lost 2 bases, leaving 4 bases of the junction unmatched. In germline, CDR1 is SGHRS, CDR2 YFSETQ. The CDR3 length is 17 residues. CDR3 coding DNA: TGCGCCAGCAGCTTCCTGGGACTAGCGGGAGGGAAAGAGACCCAGTACTTC. Its protein product is CASSFLGLAGGKETQYF.

J is TRBJ2-5 and V is TRBV2; TRBD1 aligns across 9 bases. Trimming removed 8 bases from V and 3 bases from J; junction bases left unmatched: 7. The CDR3 totals 14 residues. Germline assignment: CDR1 SNHLY and CDR2 FYNNEI. The CDR3 sequence is CASEGGTGKETQYF. CDR3 nucleotide sequence: TGTGCCAGCGAAGGCGGGACAGGGAAAGAGACCCAGTACTTC.

V usage is TRBV27 and J usage is TRBJ2-1, with 8 bases fitting TRBD1. Germline CDR1 is MNHEY and CDR2 is SMNVEV (reference sequence). J lost 7 bases, V lost 3 bases, and 5 bases had no gene match. This CDR3 region has 14 residues. CDR3 residues: CASSFGTGRNEQFF. DNA of the CDR3: TGTGCCAGCAGTTTTGGGACAGGTCGAAATGAGCAGTTCTTC.

This rearrangement joins TRBV7-3 to TRBJ1-1; D call uncertain. The CDR3 covers 13 residues. Germline V CDR1 and CDR2: SGHTA, FQGTGA. Trimming pared 2 bases from V and 0 bases from J, leaving 4 bases between. CDR3 DNA: TGTGCCAGCAGCTTATTTATGAACACTGAAGCTTTCTTT. Translation gives CASSLFMNTEAFF. Complete variable domain (other parts from reference TRBV7-3 and TRBJ1-1): GAGVSQTPSNKVTEKGKYVELRCDPISGHTALYWYRQSLGQGPEFLIYFQGTGAADDSGLPNDRFFAVRPEGSVSTLKIQRTERGDSAVYLCASSLFMNTEAFFGQGTRLTVV.

CDR3 bases: TGTGCCAGCTCCACCTACAATGAGCAGTTCTTC. This encodes CASSTYNEQFF. This sequence joins TRBV28 and TRBJ2-1; D uncertain. The V gene's germline CDR1 is MDHEN and CDR2 SYDVKM. The CDR3 is 11 amino acids. Trimming left V 8 bases short and J 2 bases short, with 4 bases between.

This chain joins TRBV6-6 and TRBJ2-7; TRBD2 is a possible D gene (5 bases). This CDR3 is built from 14 residues. In germline, CDR1 is MNHNY, CDR2 SVGAGI (reference sequence). V was shortened by 0 bases and J by 0 bases, with 6 bases between the two germline ends. The CDR3 nucleotides read TGTGCCAGCAGTTACTCAGGGAGCTCCTACGAGCAGTACTTC. Amino acid sequence: CASSYSGSSYEQYF.

This sequence joins TRBV7-3 and TRBJ1-1; perhaps TRBD1 as D (5 bases). Deletions cut 4 bases from V and 1 base from J, with 10 bases between. CDR1 is SGHTA and CDR2 is FQGTGA in the germline V gene. CDR3 length: 14 residues. The CDR3 sequence: CASSSSTENTEAFF. The CDR3 nucleotides are TGTGCCAGCAGCTCCTCGACAGAGAACACTGAAGCTTTCTTT. The full variable domain, rest sourced from reference TRBV7-3 and TRBJ1-1, is GAGVSQTPSNKVTEKGKYVELRCDPISGHTALYWYRQSLGQGPEFLIYFQGTGAADDSGLPNDRFFAVRPEGSVSTLKIQRTERGDSAVYLCASSSSTENTEAFFGQGTRLTVV.

J is TRBJ2-4 and V is TRBV6-5; 9 nucleotides align to TRBD1. CDR1 is MNHEY and CDR2 is SVGAGI in the germline V gene. The CDR3 runs to 15 residues. V trimming: 6 bases; J trimming: 2 bases; junction bases outside the gene matches: 5. CDR3 loop: CASRLQGASKNIQYF. Written as DNA, the CDR3 is TGTGCCAGCAGATTACAGGGGGCCTCCAAAAACATTCAGTACTTC.

The count of this clone is one. The V call is TRBV27, the J call TRBJ1-1, with 7 bases aligning to TRBD1. V trimming: 6 bases; J trimming: 4 bases; junction bases outside the gene matches: 2. Germline V gene data show CDR1 as MNHEY and CDR2 as SMNVEV (reference sequence). This CDR3 has 12 amino acids. The CDR3 sequence: CASRNRGTEAFF. Written as DNA, the CDR3 is TGTGCCAGCAGAAACAGGGGCACTGAAGCTTTCTTT.

V and J are TRBV10-3 and TRBJ2-7, with a weak D call TRBD2 (5 bases). The germline V and J ends were trimmed by 0 bases and 6 bases, with 9 bases remaining between them. Germline V gene data show CDR1 as ENHRY and CDR2 as SYGVKD. The CDR3 runs to 13 residues. The CDR3 DNA sequence: TGTGCCATCAGTGAGTCGAAACGGGGCGAGCAGTACTTC. Protein: CAISESKRGEQYF.

The chain links TRBV5-1 to TRBJ1-2, with 9 bases that match TRBD1. Germline-derived CDR1 and CDR2 are SGHRS and YFSETQ. The CDR3 spans 15 residues. Trimming cost V 4 bases and J 6 bases; bases outside gene matches: 10. The CDR3 loop reads CASSPLGTGGHGYTF. The CDR3 DNA reads as TGCGCCAGCAGCCCCTTAGGAACAGGGGGCCATGGCTACACCTTC.

The chain is built from TRBV27 and TRBJ2-7; D perhaps matches TRBD2 (6 bases). CDR3 length equals 15 residues. Trimming took 5 bases from V and 4 from J, leaving 18 bases between them. Per germline, CDR1 MNHEY and CDR2 SMNVEV (reference sequence). The CDR3 bases are TGTGCCAGCAGTCCCGGACCGGGTCGGGGGTACGAGCAGTACTTC. This gives the protein CASSPGPGRGYEQYF.

This clone was seen once. The chain uses TRBV29-1 and TRBJ2-5, with D maybe TRBD1 (5 bases). Germline CDR1 reads SQVTM; CDR2 reads ANQGSEA. Trimming removed 5 bases at V and 5 bases at J, with 15 bases between. This CDR3 contains 13 residues. The CDR3 nucleotides read TGCAGCGTTTGGACGGATTCAGGGGAGACCCAGTACTTC. Protein: CSVWTDSGETQYF.

The chain recombines TRBV11-2 with TRBJ2-3; 7 nucleotides agree with TRBD1. This CDR3 is 16 amino acids long. The junction had 12 bases not matched to a gene; V was cut back by 3 bases and J by 6 bases. The germline V gene has CDR1 SGHAT and CDR2 FQNNGV. The DNA for the CDR3 is TGTGCCAGCAGCTTCCACCAGACAGGGACGGGTGATACGCAGTATTTT. This translates into CASSFHQTGTGDTQYF.

The table lists this clone with a few counts. This chain connects TRBV7-9 to TRBJ2-2; a weak D match, TRBD2 (6 bases). Germline assignment: CDR1 SEHNR and CDR2 FQNEAQ (reference sequence). This CDR3 contains 14 residues. The ends were cut back, 5 bases at V and 2 bases at J, with 9 bases in the middle. CDR3 amino acids: CASSPGLNTGELFF. CDR3 bases: TGTGCCAGCAGCCCCGGACTAAACACCGGGGAGCTGTTTTTT.

The rearrangement joins TRBV13 to TRBJ1-1; 9 positions agree with TRBD1. The CDR3 runs to 17 residues. Trimming at V came to 1 base and at J to 1 base, leaving 7 bases not matched to a gene. The germline V gene has CDR1 PRHDT and CDR2 FYEKMQ (reference sequence). The CDR3 nucleotides are TGTGCCAGCAGCTTAGACAGGGGGCATAAACGGAACACTGAAGCTTTCTTT. Translating gives CASSLDRGHKRNTEAFF.

V and J are TRBV7-6 and TRBJ2-1; 8 bases are shared with TRBD1. The CDR3 consists of 13 residues. CDR1 SGHVS and CDR2 FNYEAQ come from the germline V gene. V lost 4 bases, J lost 4 bases, and 0 bases stayed unmatched. This chain's CDR3 is CASSWTGYNEQFF. CDR3 in DNA: TGTGCCAGCAGCTGGACAGGGTACAATGAGCAGTTCTTC.

This rearrangement joins TRBV11-1 to TRBJ1-1; D is unclear. Per germline, CDR1 SGHAT and CDR2 FQDESV (reference sequence). The CDR3 is 16 residues long. Trimming removed 1 base at V and 4 bases at J, with 16 bases between. CDR3 amino acids: CASSLERDRGGTEAFF. In DNA, the CDR3 is TGTGCCAGCAGCTTAGAAAGAGACCGCGGCGGCACTGAAGCTTTCTTT.

The J gene is TRBJ1-1, the V gene TRBV19; D call uncertain. In germline, CDR1 is LNHDA, CDR2 SQIVND (reference sequence). Trimming left V 3 bases short and J 5 bases short, with 10 bases between. This CDR3 region has 13 residues. CDR3 sequence: CASSIGLRTEAFF. For the CDR3, the DNA is TGTGCCAGTAGTATCGGGTTAAGGACTGAAGCTTTCTTT. Full variable domain (remainder filled in from reference TRBV19 and TRBJ1-1): DGGITQSPKYLFRKEGQNVTLSCEQNLNHDAMYWYRQDPGQGLRLIYYSQIVNDFQKGDIAEGYSVSREKKESFPLTVTSAQKNPTAFYLCASSIGLRTEAFFGQGTRLTVV.

This clone was seen more than once but under ten times. The chain employs TRBV15 and TRBJ1-2; 7 bases line up with TRBD1. With 1 base clipped from V and 2 bases from J, the junction kept 7 bases outside the gene matches. CDR3 size: 16 residues. Germline CDR1 is LNHNV and CDR2 is YYDKDF (reference sequence). The CDR3 DNA follows: TGTGCCACCAGCAGAGCCCCGTCACAGGGGAACTATGGCTACACCTTC. Protein product: CATSRAPSQGNYGYTF.